This T cell receptor beta chain was profiled in a study of PD-1 blockade in mismatch repair-deficient tumors. As regards this clone: What it binds is unknown.

This CDR3 has 14 amino acids. With 2 bases removed from V and 4 bases from J, the gap between germline ends came to 12 bases. Germline-derived CDR1 and CDR2 are LGHNA and YSLEER. Mismatch repair deficiency was confirmed in all patients, by PCR or immunohistochemistry. TCRs were sequenced from a few patients responding to pembrolizumab. The data were produced by immunoSEQ multiplex PCR, yet TCRdb's version contains in-frame clones alone and is incomplete. The sample contains around 38,000 clones, more than 75% of which appear only once. Findings and limits, study-wide: Rapid post-treatment expansion, then contraction, generally preceding radiologic response, marked tumor-resident clones.

The sequenced sample was peripheral blood, obtained 4 weeks after starting pembrolizumab. The clonotype was recovered from an adult with mismatch repair-deficient cancer. The rearrangement uses TRBV4-3 and TRBJ2-7, with D perhaps TRBD2 (5 bases). The CDR3 here is CASSQRTGMYEQYF. The CDR3 nucleotides read TGCGCCAGCAGCCAAAGGACTGGGATGTACGAGCAGTACTTC.